The rows below give T cell receptor beta chains drawn from one sample of a study of blood T cells in healthy people across ages. TCRdb processed the 5' RACE reads anew with MiXCR; each CDR3 protein has one entry. The sample holds 1,300,000 or so distinct CDR3 sequences, roughly 64% seen once. Sequencing used blood. The receptor source for this set is a man between 18 and 35 years old in good health. The CDR3 runs from the conserved cysteine through the conserved F or W. D genes are given only for firm matches. Expanded clones are given a class, and other clones once, few, many or no size at all.

J gene | V gene | clone size | D gene | CDR3 DNA | CDR3 protein
TRBJ1-1 | TRBV5-1 | few | . | TGCGCCAGCAGCATCTACCAGGGGAACACTGAAGCTTTCTTT | CASSIYQGNTEAFF
TRBJ2-5 | TRBV20-1 | . | TRBD2 | TGCAGTGCTCCCGGGACTAGCGGGACCCAAGAGACCCAGTACTTC | CSAPGTSGTQETQYF
TRBJ2-3 | TRBV29-1 | . | TRBD2 | TGCAGCGTTGAAGACTCGACTAGCAGACCCACAGATACGCAGTATTTT | CSVEDSTSRPTDTQYF
TRBJ2-3 | TRBV6-5 | . | TRBD2 | TGTGCCAGCAGTGCCGGACTAGAGGATACGCAGTATTTT | CASSAGLEDTQYF
TRBJ2-2 | TRBV20-1 | . | TRBD1 | TGCAGTGCTAGAGATCAGGTTGGACAGGGGCGCCCCGGCTTCACCGGGGAGCTGTTTTTT | CSARDQVGQGRPGFTGELFF
TRBJ2-4 | TRBV20-1 | few | . | TGCAGTGCTAGAAGGACAGCCGGAAACATTCAGTACTTC | CSARRTAGNIQYF
TRBJ1-4 | TRBV10-3 | . | TRBD1 | TGTGCCATCAGTGACGGGACAGGGACCAAGGCAACTAATGAAAAACTGTTTTTT | CAISDGTGTKATNEKLFF
TRBJ2-7 | TRBV9 | . | . | TGTGCCAGCAGCGTAGAGCCGGCTAGCTCCTACGAGCAGTACTTC | CASSVEPASSYEQYF
TRBJ2-2 | TRBV3-1 | . | TRBD1 | TGTGCCAGCAGCCTCCCAACGACAGGGTGGAACACCGGGGAGCTGTTTTTT | CASSLPTTGWNTGELFF
TRBJ2-1 | TRBV4-1 | . | . | TGCGCCAGCAGCCAAGGGCCTCCGAGCTCCTACAATGAGCAGTTCTTC | CASSQGPPSSYNEQFF
TRBJ1-5 | TRBV4-1 | . | TRBD1 | TGCGCCAGCAGCCCCAGACAGGGAGGCAATCAGTCCCAGCATTTT | CASSPRQGGNQSQHF
TRBJ1-6 | TRBV29-1 | . | TRBD1 | TGCAGCGTCGCCACCGGGACAGGAGGTTCACCCCTCCACTTT | CSVATGTGGSPLHF
TRBJ2-5 | TRBV11-2 | . | TRBD1 | TGTGCCAGCAGCTTAGATGGGAGGGGGGTGACAGGGGGCCAAGAGACCCAGTACTTC | CASSLDGRGVTGGQETQYF
TRBJ2-4 | TRBV19 | few | TRBD1 | TGTGCCAGCTGTTACAGGGGCGGACAAAACATTCAGTACTTC | CASCYRGGQNIQYF
TRBJ2-7 | TRBV11-2 | . | . | TGTGCCAGCAGCACAACCGGGACGATAGACGAGCAGTACTTC | CASSTTGTIDEQYF
TRBJ2-2 | TRBV4-2 | many | TRBD1 | TGTGCCAGCAGCCACCATTTGCATTCGAAGGGGGCGAGTTCGAACACCGGGGAGCTGTTTTTT | CASSHHLHSKGASSNTGELFF
TRBJ1-4 | TRBV7-9 | few | . | TGTGCCAGCAGCTTCAATCCGACGGGACCCCCTGAAAAACTGTTTTTT | CASSFNPTGPPEKLFF
TRBJ1-2 | TRBV6-5 | once | . | TGTGCCAGCAGTTACGGGCAGGTTCATGGCTACACCTTC | CASSYGQVHGYTF
TRBJ1-1 | TRBV12-3/TRBV12-4 | . | TRBD1 | TGTGCCAGCAGTCGTGACAGGGGGGCGACTGAAGCTTTCTTT | CASSRDRGATEAFF
TRBJ1-4 | TRBV3-1 | . | . | TGTGCCAGCACCGCCAGGGCGGGGGATCGTGAAAAACTGTTTTTT | CASTARAGDREKLFF
TRBJ2-7 | TRBV20-1 | . | TRBD1 | TGCAGTGTCTTCGGACAGGGCACCACCTACGAGCAGTACTTC | CSVFGQGTTYEQYF
TRBJ2-7 | TRBV5-1 | . | TRBD2 | TGCGCCAGCAGCTTGGGGGTCGCTAGCGGATACGAGCAGTACTTC | CASSLGVASGYEQYF
TRBJ1-2 | TRBV20-1 | . | . | TGCAGTGCTATAGGAGGTGGCTACACCTTC | CSAIGGGYTF
TRBJ2-3 | TRBV20-1 | few | . | TGCAGTGCTAGTCAGGGCACAGATACGCAGTATTTT | CSASQGTDTQYF
TRBJ2-3 | TRBV28 | few | TRBD2 | TGTGCCAGCAGTTTCCACGGGGGGACAGATACGCAGTATTTT | CASSFHGGTDTQYF
TRBJ1-5 | TRBV7-6 | few | . | TGTGCCAGCAGCTTACATCCAGGGCCTGGCCGTGATCAGCCCCAGCATTTT | CASSLHPGPGRDQPQHF
TRBJ2-1 | TRBV7-9 | few | TRBD2 | TGTGCCAGCAGCTCCCGACTAGCGGAGTCCTACAATGAGCAGTTCTTC | CASSSRLAESYNEQFF
TRBJ2-3 | TRBV15 | . | . | TGTGCCACCAGCAGCACCGGGACTTATCCGTCGGATACGCAGTATTTT | CATSSTGTYPSDTQYF
TRBJ2-3 | TRBV15 | few | . | TGTGCCACCAGCAGAGATCTTTTTTCCGTGACAGATACGCAGTATTTT | CATSRDLFSVTDTQYF
TRBJ2-3 | TRBV7-9 | . | . | TGTGCCAGCAGCTTAGTCCGGGGAACCACAGATACGCAGTATTTT | CASSLVRGTTDTQYF
TRBJ2-3 | TRBV12-3/TRBV12-4 | . | TRBD2 | TGTGCCAGCAGCCGAATAGCGGGATACACAGATACGCAGTATTTT | CASSRIAGYTDTQYF
TRBJ1-5 | TRBV20-1 | . | . | TGCAGTGCTAGCTGGGCGGGGGGAGAACATCAGCCCCAGCATTTT | CSASWAGGEHQPQHF
TRBJ1-2 | TRBV28 | . | TRBD1 | TGTGCCAGCAGTTGGACAGGGGGCTTTAACTATGGCTACACCTTC | CASSWTGGFNYGYTF
TRBJ1-5 | TRBV6-2/TRBV6-3 | few | TRBD1 | TGTGCCAGCAGTTCAGGCGACAGGGGTCAGCCCCAGCATTTT | CASSSGDRGQPQHF
TRBJ2-7 | TRBV24-1 | . | . | TGTGCCACCAGTGATTTGAACAGTCCCGAGCAGTACTTC | CATSDLNSPEQYF
TRBJ2-7 | TRBV20-1 | . | TRBD2 | TGCAGTGCTCGACCGGGACTAGCGGTATACGAGCAGTACTTC | CSARPGLAVYEQYF
TRBJ2-7 | TRBV27 | . | TRBD1 | TGTGCCAGCAAACCGGGACAGGGTCTCCACGAGCAGTACTTC | CASKPGQGLHEQYF
TRBJ2-3 | TRBV28 | . | . | TGTGCCAGCAGCCTAAGTTCGGGGTACACAGATACGCAGTATTTT | CASSLSSGYTDTQYF
TRBJ2-1 | TRBV4-2 | few | . | TGTGCCAGCAGCCCCCACGGGCGGAGTTTAAATGAGCAGTTCTTC | CASSPHGRSLNEQFF
TRBJ2-1 | TRBV29-1 | few | TRBD2 | TGCAGCGCCAGAAAGGCGGGGACTAAGAATGAGCAGTTCTTC | CSARKAGTKNEQFF
TRBJ2-3 | TRBV2 | few | . | TGTGCCAGCGCAACAGGGCGGGCAGATACGCAGTATTTT | CASATGRADTQYF
TRBJ2-7 | TRBV10-3 | . | . | TGTGCCATCAGTGAGTCTGGGGGGCCCTACGAGCAGTACTTC | CAISESGGPYEQYF
TRBJ2-7 | TRBV20-1 | once | . | TGCAGTGCTAGAGTCCGCCCAGGGACCTTCTACGAGCAGTACTTC | CSARVRPGTFYEQYF
TRBJ2-3 | TRBV7-7 | . | . | TGTGCTAGCAGCCAACAGGGCGGCCCAGATACGCAGTATTTT | CASSQQGGPDTQYF
TRBJ2-6 | TRBV27 | . | . | TGTGCCAGCAGTTCCTTCAAAGACAGCTCTGGGGCCAACGTCCTGACTTTC | CASSSFKDSSGANVLTF
TRBJ1-1 | TRBV15 | . | TRBD1 | TGTGCCACCAGCATAGGGACAGCCCTAATGAACACTGAAGCTTTCTTT | CATSIGTALMNTEAFF
TRBJ1-4 | TRBV5-1 | . | TRBD1 | TGCGCCAGCAGCAAAGGACAGGGGGCTAATGAAAAACTGTTTTTT | CASSKGQGANEKLFF
TRBJ1-4 | TRBV12-3/TRBV12-4 | few | . | TGTGCCAGCACCTTCGGGCACGGGAATGAAAAACTGTTTTTT | CASTFGHGNEKLFF
TRBJ2-5 | TRBV2 | . | . | TGTGCCAGCAGCCCGGAAGGTGTGACCCAGTACTTC | CASSPEGVTQYF
TRBJ2-7 | TRBV6-2/TRBV6-3 | once | . | TGTGCCAGCAGTTACCGGGACTTACCGGCACACGAGCAGTACTTC | CASSYRDLPAHEQYF
TRBJ2-6 | TRBV20-1 | . | . | TGCAGTGCCCAAGAACCGGGGGAAGGTGGGGCCAACGTCCTGACTTTC | CSAQEPGEGGANVLTF